This TCR beta chain stems from a study of blood T cells in healthy people across ages (dated by TCRdb to about 2015). A note on the overall study: In model experiments, template switching captured roughly one uniquely barcoded TCR beta cDNA molecule for every two T cells. Four age groups were formed from the donors: young (average approximately 15 years), middle-aged (approximately 40), aged (around 62) and long-lived (roughly 88). Using the same blood draw, the study looked at two additional independent replicas of 1 million unique cDNA reads for two donors, one aged 18 to 30 and the other aged 80 or older. To avoid experimental bias, donors of different ages were randomly spread across the sequencing lanes. Age-related changes in TCR beta repertoire diversity were measured in the study by deep sequencing normalized with unique cDNA molecular identifiers. What the authors observed across the whole study: Compared with the aged group, more naive CD4+ T cells, fewer expanded clones and increased TCR diversity were shown by the long-lived group, suggesting age selection. The CMV infection status of donors was not known, potentially confounding age-related changes in expanded clonotypes. Estimates of total diversity based on one million sequenced T cells were considered lower bounds and underestimates. Because profiling used bulk unsorted PBMCs, naive and antigen-experienced compartments could not be compared conclusively. There was a strong correlation between observed TCR beta diversity and the percentage of naive T cells measured by flow cytometry. As age increased, observed TCR beta diversity per million T cells dropped in a roughly linear way, and a significant reduction was already evident by age about 36.

The 40 or so donors, aged about 6 to 100 years, were systemically healthy Caucasian individuals from Russia. Each donor gave ten milliliters of peripheral blood, drawn into EDTA-treated Vacutainer tubes. Ficoll-Paque density-gradient centrifugation was used to isolate PBMCs, with at least 6.5 million per sample. Total RNA was extracted from PBMCs with Trizol reagent, with at least 6 micrograms obtained per sample. Naive CD45RAhigh/CD27high T cell percentages were measured by flow cytometry on a PBMC aliquot from every donor. From cysteine to phenylalanine, the CDR3 is 16 amino acids long. Of the read, only the CDR3 DNA is kept; its 48 bases are in frame from base 1. According to the germline V gene, CDR1 reads MDHEN and CDR2 reads SYDVKM. The junction shows trimming of 4 bases on V and 3 bases on J, and the gene matches do not reach 8 bases of it. The method was 5' RACE. The data were produced on an Illumina HiSeq 2500. A second PCR of roughly 6 to 11 cycles was run with a J-beta primer mix and a sample-barcoded 5' primer. A unique molecular identifier was introduced onto each TCR beta cDNA molecule by a template-switch 5' adaptor carrying 12 random nucleotides. At least 3 million CDR3-containing paired-end reads were obtained from each sample. First-strand cDNA synthesis was performed from all RNA using the Mint cDNA synthesis kit, with priming by a TRBC-specific oligonucleotide. After uracil-DNA glycosylase treatment, a first 18-cycle PCR used universal primers M1SS and BC2_uni_R on all cDNA. On the study's bioinformatics: For normalization, 1 million high-quality reads were randomly selected from each sample, with every read carrying a distinct molecular identifier. Reads sharing molecular identifiers were discarded rather than binned into consensus sequences. CDR3 identification, clonotype clustering and error correction used MiTCR with a Q25 quality threshold and the strictest error-elimination algorithm. A nonparametric unseen species model using Euler transformation provided a lower-bound estimate of total TCR beta diversity. TCRdb trimmed public reads at Q25 via fastp, called clones via MiXCR and kept in-frame beta chains. Every distinct CDR3 protein forms one entry, paired with its most common genes and DNA. The V and J calls, along with clone size, are taken from TCRdb and not from the paper's own processing. The sample profile shows 890,000 or so distinct CDR3 sequences; about 62% of them were found once. Roughly a quarter of the sample lies in the top ten.

The table lists this clonotype with a few counts. Its antigen specificity is not known. Nothing much larger sits one base from this clone, and base qualities are not available. This TCR was recovered from a young man in good health. Material for sequencing was blood. The chain joins TRBV28 to TRBJ2-1, and 8 junctional nucleotides match TRBD1. CDR3 reads: CASSYSGTGRYNEQFF. The DNA sequence is TGTGCCAGCAGTTATAGTGGGACAGGCCGCTACAATGAGCAGTTCTTC.